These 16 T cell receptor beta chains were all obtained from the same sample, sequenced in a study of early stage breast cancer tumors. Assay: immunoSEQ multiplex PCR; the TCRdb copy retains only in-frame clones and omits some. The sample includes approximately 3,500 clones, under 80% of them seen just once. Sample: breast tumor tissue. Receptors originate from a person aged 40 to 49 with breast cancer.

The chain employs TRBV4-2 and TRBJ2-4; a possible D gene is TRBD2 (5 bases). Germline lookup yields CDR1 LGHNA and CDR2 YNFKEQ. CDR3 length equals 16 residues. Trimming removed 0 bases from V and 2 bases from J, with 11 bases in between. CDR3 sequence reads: CASSQEPPGSKNIQYF. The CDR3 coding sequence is TGTGCCAGCAGCCAAGAACCTCCGGGATCCAAAAACATTCAGTACTTC.

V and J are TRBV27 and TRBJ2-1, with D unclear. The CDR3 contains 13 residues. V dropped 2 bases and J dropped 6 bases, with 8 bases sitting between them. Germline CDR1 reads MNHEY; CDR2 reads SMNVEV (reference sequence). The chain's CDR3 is CASSLTDGNEQFF. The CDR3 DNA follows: TGTGCCAGCAGTTTAACCGACGGCAATGAGCAGTTCTTC.

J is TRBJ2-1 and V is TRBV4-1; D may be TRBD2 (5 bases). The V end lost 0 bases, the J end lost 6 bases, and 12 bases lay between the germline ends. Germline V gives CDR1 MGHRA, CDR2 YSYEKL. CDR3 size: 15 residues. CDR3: CASSQEPASPNEQFF. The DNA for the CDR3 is TGCGCCAGCAGCCAAGAGCCGGCTAGCCCCAATGAGCAGTTCTTC.

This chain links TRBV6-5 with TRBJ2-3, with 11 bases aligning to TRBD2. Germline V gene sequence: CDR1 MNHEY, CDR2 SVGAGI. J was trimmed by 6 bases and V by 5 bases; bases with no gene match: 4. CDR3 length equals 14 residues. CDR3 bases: TGTGCCAGCAGTCCCCGGACTAGCGGGGATACGCAGTATTTT. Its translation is CASSPRTSGDTQYF.

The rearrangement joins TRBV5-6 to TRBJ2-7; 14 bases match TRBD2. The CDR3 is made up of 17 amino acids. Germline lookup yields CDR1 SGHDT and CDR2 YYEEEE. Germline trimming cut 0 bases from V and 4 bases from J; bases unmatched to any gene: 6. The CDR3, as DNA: TGTGCCAGCAGCTTGGACGGACTAGCGGGAGGTGTATACGAGCAGTACTTC. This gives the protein CASSLDGLAGGVYEQYF.

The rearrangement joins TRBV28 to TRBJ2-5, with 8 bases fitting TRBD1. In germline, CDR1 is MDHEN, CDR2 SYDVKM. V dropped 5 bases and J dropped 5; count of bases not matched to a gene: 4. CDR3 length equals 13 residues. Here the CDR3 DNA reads TGTGCCAGCAGTCTGACAGGGGACGAGACCCAGTACTTC. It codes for CASSLTGDETQYF.

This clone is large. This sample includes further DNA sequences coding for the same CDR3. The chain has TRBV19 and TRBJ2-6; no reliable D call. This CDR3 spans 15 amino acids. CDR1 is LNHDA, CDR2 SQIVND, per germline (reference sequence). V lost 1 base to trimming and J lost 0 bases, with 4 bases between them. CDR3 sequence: CASSIGGSGANVLTF. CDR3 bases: TGTGCCAGTAGTATAGGCGGCTCTGGGGCCAACGTCCTGACTTTC. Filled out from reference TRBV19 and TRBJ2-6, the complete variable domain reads DGGITQSPKYLFRKEGQNVTLSCEQNLNHDAMYWYRQDPGQGLRLIYYSQIVNDFQKGDIAEGYSVSREKKESFPLTVTSAQKNPTAFYLCASSIGGSGANVLTFGAGSRLTVL.

Here the CDR3 DNA reads TGTGCCAGTAGTAGGGAGACTCTCGGGATCACTGAAGCTTTCTTT. This codes for CASSRETLGITEAFF. The chain has TRBV19 and TRBJ1-1; no reliable D call. This CDR3 contains 15 residues. Trimming pared 4 bases from V and 4 bases from J, leaving 16 bases between. Germline CDR1 LNHDA, CDR2 SQIVND (reference sequence).

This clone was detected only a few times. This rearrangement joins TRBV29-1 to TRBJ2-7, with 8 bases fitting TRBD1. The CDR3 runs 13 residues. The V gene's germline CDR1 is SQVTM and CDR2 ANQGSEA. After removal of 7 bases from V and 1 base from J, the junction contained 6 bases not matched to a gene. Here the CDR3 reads CSATGGFSYEQYF. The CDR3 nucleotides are TGCAGCGCCACAGGGGGATTTTCCTACGAGCAGTACTTC.

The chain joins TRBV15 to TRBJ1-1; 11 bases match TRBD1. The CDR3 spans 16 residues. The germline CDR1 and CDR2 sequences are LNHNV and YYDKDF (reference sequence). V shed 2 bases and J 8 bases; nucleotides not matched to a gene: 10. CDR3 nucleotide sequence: TGTGCCACCAGCAGATCTCGTTCGGGGACAGGGGGGGAAGCTTTCTTT. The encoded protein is CATSRSRSGTGGEAFF.

CDR3 DNA: TGTGCCAGCAGCCCGGACCCCTATAGCACAGATACGCAGTATTTT. Amino acid sequence: CASSPDPYSTDTQYF. The chain carries TRBV5-8 and TRBJ2-3; D unresolved. Germline assignment: CDR1 SGHTS and CDR2 YDEGEE. The germline V and J ends were trimmed by 4 bases and 0 bases, with 12 bases remaining between them. The CDR3 contains 15 residues. Looking up the rest from reference TRBV5-8 and TRBJ2-3 gives the full variable domain: EAGVTQSPTHLIKTRGQQATLRCSPISGHTSVYWYQQALGLGLQFLLWYDEGEERNRGNFPPRFSGRQFPNYSSELNVNALELEDSALYLCASSPDPYSTDTQYFGPGTRLTVL.

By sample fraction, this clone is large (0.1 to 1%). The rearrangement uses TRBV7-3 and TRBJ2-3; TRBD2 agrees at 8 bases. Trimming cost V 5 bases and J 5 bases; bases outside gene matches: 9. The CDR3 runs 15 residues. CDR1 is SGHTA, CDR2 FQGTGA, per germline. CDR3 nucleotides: TGTGCCAGCAGCCGAAGCGGGAGTTCGGGAGATACGCAGTATTTT. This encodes CASSRSGSSGDTQYF.

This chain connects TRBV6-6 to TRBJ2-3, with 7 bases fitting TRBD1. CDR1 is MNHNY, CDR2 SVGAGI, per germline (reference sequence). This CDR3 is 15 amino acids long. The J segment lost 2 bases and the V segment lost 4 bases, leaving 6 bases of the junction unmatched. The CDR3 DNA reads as TGTGCCAGCAGTTTACAGGGGCCCCTCACAGATACGCAGTATTTT. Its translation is CASSLQGPLTDTQYF.

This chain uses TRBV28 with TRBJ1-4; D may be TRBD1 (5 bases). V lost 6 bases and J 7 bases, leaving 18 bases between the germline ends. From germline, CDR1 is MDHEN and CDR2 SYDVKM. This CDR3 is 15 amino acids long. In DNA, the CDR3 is TGTGCCAGCAGGCCCTCACAGTCAAGGGGTGAAAAACTGTTTTTT. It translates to CASRPSQSRGEKLFF.

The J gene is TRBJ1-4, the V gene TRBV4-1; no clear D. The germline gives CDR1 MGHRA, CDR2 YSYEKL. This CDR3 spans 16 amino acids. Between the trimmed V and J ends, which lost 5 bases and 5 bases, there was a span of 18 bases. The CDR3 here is CASSVVPRLTNEKLFF. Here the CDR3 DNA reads TGCGCCAGCAGCGTAGTTCCCAGGTTAACGAATGAAAAACTGTTTTTT.

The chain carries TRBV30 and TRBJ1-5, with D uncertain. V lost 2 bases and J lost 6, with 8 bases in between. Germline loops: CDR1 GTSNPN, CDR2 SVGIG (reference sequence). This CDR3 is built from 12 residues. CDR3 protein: CAWSIAVQPQHF. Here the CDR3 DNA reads TGTGCCTGGAGTATCGCGGTTCAGCCCCAGCATTTT.